Sequencing of this T cell receptor beta chain was carried out in a study of shared clonotypes between healthy human individuals. Turning to the study itself: Donors, aged 18 to 49, were a couple of women and three men.

CDR3 length: 14 residues. Per germline, CDR1 SNHLY and CDR2 FYNNEI. Trimming shortened V by 7 bases and J by 3 bases, and 13 bases separated the two germline ends. Measured with immunoSEQ multiplex PCR; TCRdb has only the in-frame clones, and not every one. The table lists roughly 2,300,000 clones, around 93% of them singletons, with 0.3% to 0.4% in the top ten. CD45RA-negative memory and CD45RA+ naive subsets were split from the CD4+ cells. This clonotype was sampled from a man between 18 and 35 years old in good health. Some clones in this sample may be carry-over from other donors' samples. The gene calls are TRBV2 and TRBJ1-5; no definite D call. Sample: naive CD4+ T cells from PBMCs. Subset denoted: CD45RA+ positively selected. CDR3 DNA sequence: TGTGCCAGCAAGCTACAGTTTACCAATCAGCCCCAGCATTTT. It is translated as CASKLQFTNQPQHF. The full variable domain, rest sourced from reference TRBV2 and TRBJ1-5, is EPEVTQTPSHQVTQMGQEVILRCVPISNHLYFYWYRQILGQKVEFLVSFYNNEISEKSEIFDDQFSVERPDGSNFTLKIRSTKLEDSAMYFCASKLQFTNQPQHFGDGTRLSIL.